This T cell receptor beta chain stems from a study of blood T cell repertoires in COVID-19. Overall study: The cDNA or gDNA used as material had been derived from T cells, B-cell-depleted T cells, or PBMCs.

Authors' processing steps: Scientists estimated how many nucleated cells there were by amplifying reference gene primers. Libraries were prepared by immunoSEQ multiplex PCR; TCRdb keeps only in-frame clonotypes and omits some of them. The DNA was the basis for D and trimming; V, J and clone size are from that table. The sample comprises some 120,000 clones, approximately 88% of which are singletons, and 12% rests with the top ten. The CDR3 covers 14 residues. Germline V gene data show CDR1 as SQVTM and CDR2 as ANQGSEA. Trimming took 3 bases from V and 3 from J, leaving 14 bases between them. Sequencing was performed on peripheral blood. The chain carries TRBV29-1 and TRBJ1-2, with a tentative D call TRBD1 (5 bases). The clonotype originates from a woman younger than 45 who had recovered from COVID-19. CDR3 sequence: CSVDNRPDDYGYTF. CDR3 DNA: TGCAGCGTTGATAACAGGCCCGACGACTATGGCTACACCTTC.